Listed here is a single T cell receptor beta chain. V shed 4 bases and J shed 4 bases, with 16 bases lying between them. This CDR3 region has 15 residues. CDR1 and CDR2 from the germline V gene are LGHNA and YSLEER. The data derive from a study of T cells in tumors and immune-related adverse events. Here immunoSEQ multiplex PCR was the method, and the copy in TCRdb shows in-frame clones only, minus some. The sample carries thousands of clones, roughly four fifths recorded once. The clonotype originates from a female donor with metastatic renal cell carcinoma. The gene calls are TRBV4-3 and TRBJ1-2; tentative D call: TRBD1 (5 bases). Sample: skin tissue, taken from a patient treated with anti-PD-1 therapy. CDR3: CASSPRDGTIYGYTF. The CDR3 coding sequence is TGCGCCAGCAGCCCTCGGGACGGAACGATCTATGGCTACACCTTC.